These 15 T cell receptor beta chains were sequenced from one sample in a study of T cells after yellow fever vaccination (dated by TCRdb to about 2019). The sample's treatment or condition label is to be understood as: live attenuated yellow fever vaccine strain. Library construction relied on 5' RACE. The sequencer listed for this sample is Illumina NovaSeq 6000. Through fastp at Q25 and MiXCR, TCRdb rebuilt clones from the public reads, retaining in-frame beta chains. All rows with the same CDR3 protein become a single entry with the most common DNA and genes. In this sample the table shows hundreds of thousands of distinct CDR3 sequences, about 19% of which occur a single time. Together, the top ten hold over 15% of the sample. This sample comprised PBMCs, obtained before the yellow fever booster vaccination. The receptors originated from a man aged 18 to 30 who received the YFV17D yellow fever vaccine.

The chain couples TRBV4-1 to TRBJ2-2; D remains unclear. The CDR3 contains 11 residues. Trimming shortened V by 2 bases and J by 11 bases, and 6 bases separated the two germline ends. The germline gives CDR1 MGHRA, CDR2 YSYEKL. In DNA, the CDR3 is TGCGCCAGCAGCCAACTGAGCGAGCTGTTTTTT. It encodes CASSQLSELFF.

CDR3 sequence: CSASGTGIGGGYTF. CDR3 nucleotide sequence: TGCAGTGCTAGTGGGACAGGGATAGGCGGCGGCTACACCTTC. The chain links TRBV20-1 to TRBJ1-2; 9 bases agree with TRBD1. The CDR3 runs to 14 residues. The ends lost 3 bases at V and 8 bases at J; junction bases unmatched: 10. Germline assignment: CDR1 DFQATT and CDR2 SNEGSKA (reference sequence).

This clonotype was found a few times. The junction departs from the called germline gene at one end, perhaps through a read error. V gene TRBV11-2 combines with J gene TRBJ2-3; tentatively, D is TRBD2 (5 bases). Germline CDR1 is SGHAT and CDR2 is FQNNGV. The CDR3 contains 15 residues. The CDR3 reads CASRLELGGTDTQYF. The CDR3 DNA reads as TGTGCCAGCAGGTTAGAACTGGGAGGCACAGATACGCAGTATTTT.

This clonotype has only a few counts. The chain couples TRBV4-2 to TRBJ1-2; unclear D gene. The CDR3 spans 17 residues. CDR1 LGHNA and CDR2 YNFKEQ come from the germline V gene. The ends were cut back, 3 bases at V and 2 bases at J, with 19 bases in the middle. In DNA, the CDR3 is TGTGCCAGCAGCCACCTACACTGGGCGGGTGAGAACTATGGCTACACCTTC. It specifies CASSHLHWAGENYGYTF.

This clonotype was recorded at least ten times. V and J are TRBV20-1 and TRBJ1-1, with D possibly matching TRBD1 (6 bases). V lost 3 bases, J lost 6 bases, and 14 bases lay in between. The germline V gene encodes CDR1 DFQATT and CDR2 SNEGSKA (reference sequence). The CDR3 consists of 13 residues. The CDR3 DNA reads as TGCAGTGCTAGTTATTACAGGGTCCCTGAAGCTTTCTTT. It encodes CSASYYRVPEAFF.

The rearrangement joins TRBV5-6 to TRBJ2-6; no reliable D call. Germline V gives CDR1 SGHDT, CDR2 YYEEEE. The length of the CDR3 is 15 residues. Trimming stripped 4 bases from V and 1 base from J, with 9 bases between. For the CDR3, the DNA is TGTGCCAGCAGCCGGATCCAGTCTGGGGCCAACGTCCTGACTTTC. It codes for CASSRIQSGANVLTF.

This sequence joins TRBV15 and TRBJ1-1, with 10 nucleotides matching TRBD1. Germline lookup yields CDR1 LNHNV and CDR2 YYDKDF (reference sequence). The CDR3 has 15 amino acids. V shed 2 bases and J 4 bases; nucleotides not matched to a gene: 4. The CDR3 nucleotides read TGTGCCACCAGCAGATCTCGGACAGGGGGCACTGAAGCTTTCTTT. It codes for CATSRSRTGGTEAFF.

This clonotype was seen only a few times. This rearrangement joins TRBV7-9 to TRBJ2-5, with 8 bases lining up with TRBD1. The germline V gene has CDR1 SEHNR and CDR2 FQNEAQ (reference sequence). V lost 5 bases to trimming and J lost 4 bases; unmatched junction nucleotides: 6. The CDR3 is made up of 14 amino acids. Here the CDR3 DNA reads TGTGCCAGCAGCCCTGACAGGGGAGGAGAGACCCAGTACTTC. Translating gives CASSPDRGGETQYF. Looking up the rest from reference TRBV7-9 and TRBJ2-5 gives the full variable domain: DTGVSQNPRHKITKRGQNVTFRCDPISEHNRLYWYRQTLGQGPEFLTYFQNEAQLEKSRLLSDRFSAERPKGSFSTLEIQRTEQGDSAMYLCASSPDRGGETQYFGPGTRLLVL.

This rearrangement joins TRBV24-1 to TRBJ2-1; unclear D gene. CDR1 KGHDR and CDR2 SFDVKD come from the germline V gene. The CDR3 extends over 12 amino acids. The V end was cut by 0 bases, the J end by 10 bases, with 6 bases between. This CDR3 reads CATSDLGLEQFF. The CDR3 DNA follows: TGTGCCACCAGTGATTTGGGATTAGAGCAGTTCTTC.

A few counts support this clonotype. The rearrangement links TRBV5-1 to TRBJ2-1, with TRBD1 matching 9 bases. Trimming cost V 5 bases and J 10 bases; bases outside gene matches: 13. The CDR3 runs to 15 residues. Germline CDR1 is SGHRS and CDR2 is YFSETQ. The DNA for the CDR3 is TGCGCCAGCAGACCCGGGACAGGGCGAAGTCAGGAGCAGTTCTTC. Its protein is CASRPGTGRSQEQFF.

The table lists this clonotype with a few counts. The V and J genes are TRBV5-1 and TRBJ1-3, with D perhaps TRBD1 (5 bases). Germline V lookup: CDR1 SGHRS, CDR2 YFSETQ. Trimming took off 6 bases at V and 2 bases at J, with 15 bases between the two ends. The CDR3 runs 15 residues. CDR3 amino acids: CASKSLPGPGNTIYF. The CDR3 DNA reads TGCGCCAGCAAGTCCCTGCCGGGACCTGGAAACACCATATATTTT.

This clonotype was detected only once. The chain combines TRBV7-8 with TRBJ2-2; 9 bases fit TRBD1. The CDR3 runs to 18 residues. The germline gives CDR1 SGHVS, CDR2 FQNEAQ. J gave up 0 bases and V 0 bases, and 5 bases lay outside the gene matches. The CDR3, as DNA: TGTGCCAGCAGCTTAGCAGCGGACAGGGGAGCGAACACCGGGGAGCTGTTTTTT. This gives the protein CASSLAADRGANTGELFF.

The V gene is TRBV20-1, the J gene TRBJ2-7; D perhaps matches TRBD1 (6 bases). Germline loops: CDR1 DFQATT, CDR2 SNEGSKA (reference sequence). This CDR3 region has 15 residues. Trimming pared 0 bases from V and 4 bases from J, leaving 16 bases between. The CDR3 reads CSARDPGRGSYEQYF. CDR3 coding DNA: TGCAGTGCTAGAGATCCAGGCAGGGGTTCATACGAGCAGTACTTC.

The rearrangement links TRBV11-2 to TRBJ2-1, with D possibly being TRBD2 (5 bases). This CDR3 has 14 residues. Looked up from germline, CDR1 is SGHAT and CDR2 is FQNNGV. Trimming cost V 5 bases and J 5 bases, with 13 bases left between them. CDR3 residues: CASSGLRGNNEQFF. The CDR3 bases are TGTGCCAGCAGCGGTCTACGGGGAAACAATGAGCAGTTCTTC.

This clonotype was observed a handful of times. V and J are TRBV4-1 and TRBJ2-3; 8 positions match TRBD2. The germline gives CDR1 MGHRA, CDR2 YSYEKL. Trimming at V came to 2 bases and at J to 3 bases, leaving 4 bases not matched to a gene. CDR3 length: 15 amino acids. The CDR3 loop is CASSQLAGKTDTQYF. DNA for the CDR3: TGCGCCAGCAGCCAACTAGCGGGTAAGACAGATACGCAGTATTTT.